The T cell receptor beta chain described here comes from a study of T cell responses to AZD1222 COVID-19 vaccine. Assay: immunoSEQ multiplex PCR; the TCRdb copy retains only in-frame clones and omits some. The table records fewer than 150,000 clones, over 75% of them present only once. V was pared by 0 bases and J by 8 bases, with 11 bases between. This CDR3 has 14 amino acids. In germline, CDR1 is MNHEY, CDR2 SVGAGI. The sample consisted of peripheral blood, taken 28 days after the second AZD1222 dose. The rearrangement joins TRBV6-5 to TRBJ2-1; the D call may be TRBD1 or TRBD2 (7 bases each). The receptor comes from an adult who received the AZD1222 COVID-19 vaccine. The CDR3 DNA reads TGTGCCAGCAGTTACTCGGCAGGGGGGGATGAGCAGTTCTTC. Protein: CASSYSAGGDEQFF.